The text below deals with one T cell receptor (beta chain). This clone's antigen is unknown. No much larger clone exists at a distance of one base, and base qualities are not known. The record originates from a study of technical replicates of blood from a few donors (dated by TCRdb to about 2017). Libraries were prepared through the immunoSEQ multiplex PCR assay. The clones in this table, taken by TCRdb from immuneACCESS, are in-frame only. Not every clone is retained; where verified, under half of the shortfall comes from an unresolved V gene, and the cause of the rest is unknown. The sample data list 80,000 to 90,000 clones, and about 94% of these were observed just once. 0.2% to 0.3% of the sample lies in the top ten. The CDR3 runs 15 amino acids, cysteine and phenylalanine included. The sequence is cut down to CDR3 DNA, 45 bases in frame from base 1. Looking up the germline V gene (reference sequence) yields CDR1 MNHEY and CDR2 SMNVEV. V sheds 7 bases and J sheds 0 bases, leaving 13 bases between their ends.

The chain is made from TRBV27 and TRBJ2-1; TRBD2 is possibly the D segment (6 matching bases). Sample: T cells isolated from PBMCs. This TCR was recovered from a human donor in good health. The DNA is as follows: TGTGCCAGCACAGTAGCGGTCGGCTCCTACAATGAGCAGTTCTTC. This is translated as CASTVAVGSYNEQFF.